This entry features one TCR beta chain sequence. This record belongs to a study of T cell changes during pregnancy in multiple sclerosis. Method: immunoSEQ multiplex PCR; TCRdb's copy keeps in-frame clones and lacks some. The data show around 72,000 clones, with around nine tenths seen just once and 0.35% to 0.45% held by the top ten. Germline trimming cut 4 bases from V and 6 bases from J; bases unmatched to any gene: 10. Germline lookup yields CDR1 SGHRS and CDR2 YFSETQ. The CDR3 extends over 15 amino acids. Source: CD4+ T cells from peripheral blood mononuclear cells, taken before pregnancy. This chain joins TRBV5-1 and TRBJ2-7; TRBD1 aligns across 10 bases. This receptor was identified in a female donor with multiple sclerosis, enrolled in a pregnancy study. This chain's CDR3 is CASSPGQGVRLEQYF. The CDR3, as DNA: TGCGCCAGCAGCCCCGGACAGGGGGTTCGCCTCGAGCAGTACTTC.